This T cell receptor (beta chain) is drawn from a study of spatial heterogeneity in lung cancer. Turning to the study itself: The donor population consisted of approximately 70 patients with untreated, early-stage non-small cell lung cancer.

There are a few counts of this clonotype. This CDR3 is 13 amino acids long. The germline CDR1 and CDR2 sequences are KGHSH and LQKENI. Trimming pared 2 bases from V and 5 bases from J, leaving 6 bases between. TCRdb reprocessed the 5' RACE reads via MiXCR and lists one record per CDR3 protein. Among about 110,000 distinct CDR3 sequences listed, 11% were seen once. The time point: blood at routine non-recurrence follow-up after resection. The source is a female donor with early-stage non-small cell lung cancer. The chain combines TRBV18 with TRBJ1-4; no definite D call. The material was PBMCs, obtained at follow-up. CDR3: CASSPGENEKLFF. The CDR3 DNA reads TGTGCCAGCTCACCAGGGGAGAATGAAAAACTGTTTTTT.